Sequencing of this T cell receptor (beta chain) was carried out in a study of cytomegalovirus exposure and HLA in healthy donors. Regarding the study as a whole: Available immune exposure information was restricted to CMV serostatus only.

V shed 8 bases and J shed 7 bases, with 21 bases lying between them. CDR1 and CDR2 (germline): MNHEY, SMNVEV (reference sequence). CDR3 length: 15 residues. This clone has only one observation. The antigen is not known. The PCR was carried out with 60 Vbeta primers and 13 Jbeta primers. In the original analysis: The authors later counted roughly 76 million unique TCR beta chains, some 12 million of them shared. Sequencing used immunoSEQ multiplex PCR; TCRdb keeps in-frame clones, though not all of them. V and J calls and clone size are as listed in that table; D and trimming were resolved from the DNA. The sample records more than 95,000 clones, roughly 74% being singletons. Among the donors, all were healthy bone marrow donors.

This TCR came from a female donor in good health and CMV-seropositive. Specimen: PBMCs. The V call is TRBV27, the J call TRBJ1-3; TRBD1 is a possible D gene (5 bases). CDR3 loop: CASRRQGEDSNTIYF. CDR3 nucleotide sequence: TGTGCCAGCCGGAGGCAAGGGGAGGATTCGAACACCATATATTTT.